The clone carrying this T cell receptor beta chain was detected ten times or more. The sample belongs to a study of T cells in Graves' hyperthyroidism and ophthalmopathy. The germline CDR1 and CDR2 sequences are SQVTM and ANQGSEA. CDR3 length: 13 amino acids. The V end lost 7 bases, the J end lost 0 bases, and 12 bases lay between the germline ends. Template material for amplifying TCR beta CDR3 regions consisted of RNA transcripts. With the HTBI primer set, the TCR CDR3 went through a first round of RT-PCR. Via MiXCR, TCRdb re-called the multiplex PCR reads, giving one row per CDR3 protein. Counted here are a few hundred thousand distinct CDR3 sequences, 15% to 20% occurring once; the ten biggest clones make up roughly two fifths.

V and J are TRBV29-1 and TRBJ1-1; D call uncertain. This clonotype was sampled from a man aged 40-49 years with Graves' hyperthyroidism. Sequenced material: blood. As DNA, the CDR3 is TGCAGCGCCATAACCGACATGAACACTGAAGCTTTCTTT. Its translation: CSAITDMNTEAFF.